These T cell receptor beta chains were read from a single sample in a study of vaccination and CD4 T cells after COVID-19. No antigen is known for these receptors. TCRdb used MiXCR to reprocess the PCR reads, holding one entry per CDR3 protein. Among around 4,800 distinct CDR3 sequences listed, roughly a fifth were seen once. The sequencing sample was made of CD4+ T cells from blood, cultured in vitro. The receptor set was obtained from a human donor who had recovered from COVID-19. CDR3s include the opening cysteine and the closing phenylalanine or tryptophan. A D gene is named only where the DNA matches it firmly. Some rows have no size entry. The others give once, few or many, or a class for an expanded clone.

CDR3	size	V	D	J
CSAPRATDTQYF	.	TRBV20-1	.	TRBJ2-3
CASSYQSGGWGEQFF	few	TRBV7-2	TRBD2	TRBJ2-1
CASSPEQWGGGRYNEQFF	.	TRBV19	.	TRBJ2-1
CVSAEGQGTGNSPLHF	.	TRBV2	.	TRBJ1-6
CASISRTRNTEAFF	.	TRBV6-1	.	TRBJ1-1
CASSLGRGGRLETQYF	few	TRBV5-1	TRBD1	TRBJ2-5
CAGAGQETQYF	.	TRBV30	TRBD2	TRBJ2-5
CASSPTGKGTEAFF	few	TRBV12-3/TRBV12-4	.	TRBJ1-1
CAWAGYNEQFF	few	TRBV30	.	TRBJ2-1
CSAGTAASSGYTF	.	TRBV20-1	.	TRBJ1-2
CASHEGAGNTIYF	few	TRBV10-3	.	TRBJ1-3
CASSRDRDQPQHF	medium-sized	TRBV2	TRBD1	TRBJ1-5
CAWSPAGGAQYF	medium-sized	TRBV30	TRBD2	TRBJ2-3
CASRPGLAGAEQYF	few	TRBV12-3/TRBV12-4	TRBD2	TRBJ2-7
CASSSGAYEQYF	.	TRBV5-1	.	TRBJ2-7
CASSQVGGTYNEQFF	.	TRBV4-1	TRBD2	TRBJ2-1
CASSPLRGQKAFF	.	TRBV28	TRBD1	TRBJ1-1
CASSAEARHTEAFF	few	TRBV7-9	.	TRBJ1-1
CASSQYGTYEQYF	.	TRBV3-1	.	TRBJ2-7
CASSLRTPNQPQHF	.	TRBV7-2	.	TRBJ1-5
CAWSPSLLSNYGYTF	.	TRBV30	.	TRBJ1-2
CAWTGLTAGGANVLTF	.	TRBV30	.	TRBJ2-6
CASSERMGNTEAFF	few	TRBV2	.	TRBJ1-1
CASSESNRSWGYTF	medium-sized	TRBV10-1	.	TRBJ1-2
CASSLGSRGRPYNSPLHF	few	TRBV5-1	.	TRBJ1-6
CASTPSRGANEKLFF	.	TRBV4-1	.	TRBJ1-4
CASRRGQTQYF	.	TRBV12-3/TRBV12-4	.	TRBJ2-5
CASSFQQGRSNEQFF	.	TRBV2	TRBD1	TRBJ2-1
CAEVKSQETQYF	.	TRBV10-1	.	TRBJ2-5
CAGSDGLALHF	.	TRBV6-4	.	TRBJ1-6
CASSPPSGGSTDTQYF	.	TRBV12-3/TRBV12-4	.	TRBJ2-3
CASSERGQGAHDEQSF	.	TRBV6-1	TRBD1	TRBJ2-1
CASSGEGASGYTF	few	TRBV5-1	TRBD1	TRBJ1-2
CASSRALGGYTF	.	TRBV12-3/TRBV12-4	.	TRBJ1-2
CTSSLGQVETQYF	.	TRBV5-4	TRBD1	TRBJ2-5
CASSRNAGENTGELFF	.	TRBV18	.	TRBJ2-2
CASSEYQPPIRYTF	.	TRBV6-1	.	TRBJ1-2